A single sample gave rise to the 7 T cell receptor beta chains below, sequenced in a study of cytomegalovirus exposure and HLA in healthy donors. Use of 60 Vbeta and 13 Jbeta primers characterized the PCR. Assay: immunoSEQ multiplex PCR; the TCRdb copy retains only in-frame clones and omits some. The sample contains 150,000 to 200,000 clones, around 77% of which appear only once. The sample comprised PBMCs. These receptors were obtained from a man aged 55 to 70 in good health and CMV-seronegative.

The chain recombines TRBV5-6 with TRBJ1-5, with 10 bases aligning to TRBD1. V lost 3 bases, J lost 5 bases, and 8 bases stayed unmatched. The CDR3 extends over 16 amino acids. CDR1 is SGHDT, CDR2 YYEEEE, per germline. The DNA for the CDR3 is TGTGCCAGCAGCTGGGGGGGACAGGGGAGGTATCAGCCCCAGCATTTT. This sequence encodes CASSWGGQGRYQPQHF.

The chain is built from TRBV7-2 and TRBJ1-1; no definite D call. The CDR3 is made up of 13 amino acids. From germline, CDR1 is SGHTA and CDR2 FQGNSA. Trimming pared 3 bases from V and 3 bases from J, leaving 8 bases between. Written as DNA, the CDR3 is TGTGCCAGCAGCTTTTCCGAGGACACTGAAGCTTTCTTT. Its protein product is CASSFSEDTEAFF.

The rearrangement uses TRBV10-3 and TRBJ2-1, with TRBD2 matching over 7 bases. Germline V CDR1 and CDR2: ENHRY, SYGVKD. Losses at the gene ends were 5 bases for V and 4 bases for J; bases not matched to a gene: 17. The CDR3 is 18 amino acids. CDR3 sequence: CAISLYGPREAGYNEQFF. Written as DNA, the CDR3 is TGTGCCATCAGTTTATATGGTCCCCGGGAGGCAGGGTACAATGAGCAGTTCTTC.

The rearrangement links TRBV5-6 to TRBJ1-5, with D hard to call. Germline V gives CDR1 SGHDT, CDR2 YYEEEE. V was pared by 3 bases and J by 3 bases, with 4 bases between. The CDR3 consists of 12 residues. The CDR3 loop reads CASSWANQPQHF. CDR3 sequence (DNA): TGTGCCAGCAGCTGGGCCAATCAGCCCCAGCATTTT. Supplemented by reference TRBV5-6 and TRBJ1-5, the full variable domain reads DAGVTQSPTHLIKTRGQQVTLRCSPKSGHDTVSWYQQALGQGPQFIFQYYEEEERQRGNFPDRFSGHQFPNYSSELNVNALLLGDSALYLCASSWANQPQHFGDGTRLSIL.

This chain joins TRBV7-2 and TRBJ1-1; D might be TRBD1 (6 bases). The germline CDR1 and CDR2 sequences are SGHTA and FQGNSA. V shed 3 bases and J shed 0 bases, with 11 bases lying between them. CDR3 length: 15 residues. DNA for the CDR3: TGTGCCAGCAGCTTCCATGACAGGTTGAACACTGAAGCTTTCTTT. Protein sequence: CASSFHDRLNTEAFF.

This chain links TRBV7-8 with TRBJ2-1; D perhaps matches TRBD1 (5 bases). The length of the CDR3 is 16 residues. The ends were cut back, 5 bases at V and 10 bases at J, with 24 bases in the middle. CDR1 and CDR2 from the germline V gene are SGHVS and FQNEAQ. CDR3 residues: CASSPADAPGYSEQFF. The CDR3 bases are TGTGCCAGCAGCCCCGCCGACGCCCCAGGGTACTCCGAGCAGTTCTTC.

The chain links TRBV5-1 to TRBJ1-2; 8 bases align to TRBD1. Germline values: CDR1 SGHRS, CDR2 YFSETQ. The CDR3 is made up of 14 amino acids. The V gene end was trimmed by 3 bases and the J gene end by 4 bases; junction bases not matched to a gene: 5. The CDR3 loop reads CASSSGTGTYGYTF. The CDR3 bases are TGCGCCAGCAGCTCGGGGACAGGAACCTATGGCTACACCTTC.